A selection of T cell receptor beta chains follows, all from one sample in a study of vaccination effects on CD4 cells after COVID-19. Measured with immunoSEQ multiplex PCR; TCRdb has only the in-frame clones, and not every one. The sample lists around 25,000 clones; around 72% were seen once. The antigens these receptors bind are not known. This sample comprised CD4+ T cells from PBMCs cultured with SARS-CoV-2 spike peptides, obtained before COVID-19 vaccination. These receptors came from a human donor who received a COVID-19 vaccine. CDR3s leave out the opening cysteine and the closing phenylalanine or tryptophan. Some rows have no size entry. The others give once, few or many, or a class for an expanded clone.

-	TRBJ1-2	TRBV10-1	ASSEKGLGYT
-	TRBJ1-4	TRBV3-1/TRBV3-2	ASSQVTRGEKLF
-	TRBJ2-1	TRBV12-3/TRBV12-4	ASSVKLYEQF
-	TRBJ2-7	TRBV2	ASSEPGTRYEQY
-	TRBJ2-5	TRBV19	ASSPQRGAQQETQY
-	TRBJ1-1	TRBV5-1	ASSLGGQVGRTEAF
-	TRBJ1-2	TRBV7-8	ASSLPDRGYGYT
-	TRBJ2-7	TRBV6-1	ASSEWSNSGTSTYEQY
-	TRBJ2-3	TRBV18	ASSSRHPPGADTQY
-	TRBJ2-3	TRBV7-6	ASSPPLGLAGDTDTQY
-	TRBJ2-7	TRBV7-2	ASSLGSAAYEQY
-	TRBJ1-6	TRBV5-1	ASSLFGGEPLH
-	TRBJ1-2	TRBV7-2	ASSFTGDSYT
-	TRBJ2-7	TRBV10-1	ASSAQTGGLGEQY
few	TRBJ1-2	TRBV19	ASSINYNYGYT
few	TRBJ1-1	TRBV9	ASSVDHTEAF
-	TRBJ2-5	TRBV9	ASSVAVGSQETQY
-	TRBJ1-3	TRBV30	AWRTVYSGNTIY
-	TRBJ2-5	TRBV9	ASSPHGGYAETQY
-	TRBJ1-2	TRBV4-1	ASSQATVGYT
-	TRBJ2-1	TRBV10-3	AISQTSYNEQF
few	TRBJ1-2	TRBV20-1	SASLGEGYT
-	TRBJ2-7	TRBV20-1	SASRLAGLYEQY
-	TRBJ2-2	TRBV2	ATTGVIMSGELF
-	TRBJ2-3	TRBV2	ASSAEAPDTQY
-	TRBJ2-3	TRBV6-4	ASSDSRASGNLQY
-	TRBJ1-1	TRBV5-1	ASSPVDRGRTEAF
-	TRBJ2-3	TRBV19	ASSIIRGGGTDTQY
-	TRBJ2-6	TRBV7-9	ASNGRYSGANVLT
-	TRBJ2-7	TRBV27	ASTSGTGAYEQY
-	TRBJ2-5	TRBV14	ASSLDRGRFLQETQY
-	TRBJ2-7	TRBV2	ASSAGQGDYEQY
few	TRBJ1-3	TRBV5-4	ASSLRGGNTIY
-	TRBJ2-2	TRBV5-6	ASSSVIRDRNTGELF
-	TRBJ2-5	TRBV5-1	ASSLDPGSETQY
-	TRBJ2-7	TRBV30	AWKSGTLFEQY
-	TRBJ1-5	TRBV7-9	ASSLERSNQPQH
few	TRBJ2-3	TRBV19	ASSVRQGPTDTQY
-	TRBJ1-5	TRBV4-1	ASSQPPGESNQPQH
-	TRBJ1-2	TRBV24-1	ATSDSGKTYGYT